The 25 T cell receptor beta chains below all came from one sample that was sequenced in a study of neurological immune-mediated disorders. TCRdb processed the 5' RACE reads anew with MiXCR; each CDR3 protein has one entry. This sample yields about 50,000 distinct CDR3 sequences, of which 9% to 12% are seen a single time; around 21% belongs to the top ten. The sample taken for sequencing was PBMCs. These receptors all stem from a middle-aged woman with HTLV-1-associated myelopathy (HAM/TSP).

In its sample, this clonotype was seen many times. CDR3 residues: CSAGRTNEKLFF. As DNA, the CDR3 is TGCAGTGCTGGGAGGACAAATGAAAAACTGTTTTTT. This sequence joins TRBV20-1 and TRBJ1-4; D may be TRBD1 (5 bases). Germline CDR1 and CDR2: DFQATT and SNEGSKA (reference sequence). This CDR3 is built from 12 residues. V lost 5 bases and J 5 bases, leaving 9 bases between the germline ends.

In its sample, this clonotype was seen many times. The chain uses TRBV27 and TRBJ2-7; 7 bases are shared with TRBD2. This CDR3 is 14 amino acids long. CDR1 is MNHEY and CDR2 is SMNVEV in the germline V gene (reference sequence). Unmatched junction bases numbered 12, after V lost 4 bases and J lost 9 bases. This CDR3 is CASSSRAGSFAQYF. DNA of the CDR3: TGTGCCAGCAGTTCCCGAGCGGGGTCCTTTGCGCAGTACTTC.

This sequence joins TRBV4-3 and TRBJ2-2; possibly TRBD1 for D (5 bases). The CDR3 loop spans 12 amino acids. The V gene lost 8 bases and the J gene lost 3 bases, with 7 bases spanning the gap. From germline, CDR1 is LGHNA and CDR2 YSLEER. The CDR3 spells CASPGYTGELFF. For the CDR3, the DNA is TGCGCCAGCCCAGGGTACACCGGGGAGCTGTTTTTT.

This clonotype was recorded at least ten times. V is TRBV9 and J is TRBJ1-2; no clear D gene. Germline loops: CDR1 SGDLS, CDR2 YYNGEE. V gave up 0 bases and J gave up 8 bases, with 20 bases separating them. The CDR3 runs 16 residues. CDR3 sequence reads: CASSVVPQNNANGYTF. CDR3 in DNA: TGTGCCAGCAGCGTAGTTCCCCAGAACAATGCAAACGGCTACACCTTC.

There are many counts of this clonotype. The J gene is TRBJ2-1, the V gene TRBV11-2, with D unclear. The V gene's germline CDR1 is SGHAT and CDR2 FQNNGV. This CDR3 has 15 residues. With 5 bases removed from V and 6 bases from J, the gap between germline ends came to 17 bases. This CDR3 is CASSLLGSFGNEQFF. The CDR3 nucleotides are TGTGCCAGCAGCCTGCTTGGGTCCTTCGGCAATGAGCAGTTCTTC.

The table lists this clonotype with a few counts. The gene calls are TRBV7-6 and TRBJ2-1; no reliable D call. V lost 4 bases and J lost 9, with 19 bases in between. The CDR3 sequence is 15 residues long. The germline V gene encodes CDR1 SGHVS and CDR2 FNYEAQ. The DNA for the CDR3 is TGTGCCAGCAGCTCCAAACGCTTTAGGGATAGTGAGCAGTTCTTC. This gives the protein CASSSKRFRDSEQFF.

This clonotype was counted at least ten times. The chain links TRBV7-8 to TRBJ2-2, with D perhaps TRBD1 or TRBD2 (6 bases each). V lost 4 bases and J 0 bases, leaving 24 bases between the germline ends. Germline V gene lookup returns CDR1 SGHVS and CDR2 FQNEAQ. CDR3 length equals 20 residues. The DNA of the CDR3 is TGTGCCAGCAGCTCCATGTGGAGGGGGTTTTCCCAATCGAACACCGGGGAGCTGTTTTTT. Translation gives CASSSMWRGFSQSNTGELFF.

In the case of this clonotype: A clone one base away is much larger, so this may be a read error. The chain is built from TRBV7-9 and TRBJ2-1; D is unclear. The CDR3 consists of 14 residues. Germline CDR1 and CDR2: SEHNR and FQNEAQ (reference sequence). Trimming removed 3 bases from V and 5 bases from J, with 11 bases in between. Written as DNA, the CDR3 is TGTGCCAGCAGCTTCCGGCATGGCCACAATGAGCAGTTCTTC. Its translation is CASSFRHGHNEQFF.

This clonotype was seen many times. The rearrangement uses TRBV2 and TRBJ2-4; D not certain. The V gene's germline CDR1 is SNHLY and CDR2 FYNNEI. CDR3 length: 15 residues. V gave up 2 bases and J gave up 0 bases, with 8 bases separating them. The CDR3 bases are TGTGCCAGCAGTGAATTGTGGAGAGCCAAAAACATTCAGTACTTC. This encodes CASSELWRAKNIQYF.

At least ten counts were recorded for this clonotype. The chain joins TRBV6-5 to TRBJ2-2; weak D call: TRBD2 (6 bases). CDR1 MNHEY and CDR2 SVGAGI come from the germline V gene. V lost 6 bases and J 6 bases, leaving 11 bases between the germline ends. The CDR3 loop spans 13 amino acids. The CDR3 region has the DNA TGTGCCAGCAGCCCTTGGGGGGCCGGGGAGCTGTTTTTT. This codes for CASSPWGAGELFF.

Ten or more counts support this clonotype. CDR3 in DNA: TGCGCCAGCAGCTTGGAAGTCCAAGAGACCCAGTACTTC. Its translation: CASSLEVQETQYF. The rearrangement uses TRBV5-1 and TRBJ2-5; D is unclear. V dropped 0 bases and J dropped 1 base, with 4 bases sitting between them. CDR3 length: 13 residues. Per germline, CDR1 SGHRS and CDR2 YFSETQ.

About this clonotype: A read error may account for a junction end that differs from germline. The V call is TRBV5-1, the J call TRBJ2-1, with 7 bases aligning to TRBD2. Germline V gene data show CDR1 as SGHRS and CDR2 as YFSETQ. The CDR3 is made up of 16 amino acids. The CDR3 bases are TGCGCCAGCAGACAGGAGGCAGGGAGGGCATACAATGTGCAGTTCTTC. Translation: CASRQEAGRAYNVQFF.

Many counts were recorded for this clonotype. The rearrangement uses TRBV11-3 and TRBJ1-2, with no clear D. This CDR3 region has 12 residues. From germline, CDR1 is SGHNT and CDR2 YENEEA. Trimming took 1 base from V and 6 from J, leaving 6 bases between them. The DNA for the CDR3 is TGTGCCAGCAGCTTAGGTGGAGATGGCTACACCTTC. Amino acid sequence: CASSLGGDGYTF.

This clonotype was seen at least ten times. The chain joins TRBV7-3 to TRBJ2-1; D may be TRBD1 (6 bases). The CDR3 spans 16 residues. Trimming removed 4 bases at V and 2 bases at J, with 15 bases between. Per the germline V gene, CDR1 is SGHTA and CDR2 is FQGTGA. The CDR3 sequence is CASSSTGSGAYNEQFF. The CDR3 nucleotides read TGTGCCAGCAGCTCCACGGGATCAGGGGCCTACAATGAGCAGTTCTTC. Full variable domain (remainder filled in from reference TRBV7-3 and TRBJ2-1): GAGVSQTPSNKVTEKGKYVELRCDPISGHTALYWYRQSLGQGPEFLIYFQGTGAADDSGLPNDRFFAVRPEGSVSTLKIQRTERGDSAVYLCASSSTGSGAYNEQFFGPGTRLTVL.

The sample holds many counts of this clonotype. This chain joins TRBV4-1 and TRBJ2-3; D unresolved. Germline V gene data show CDR1 as MGHRA and CDR2 as YSYEKL. The CDR3 has 15 amino acids. Trimming pared 0 bases from V and 6 bases from J, leaving 13 bases between. The CDR3, as DNA: TGCGCCAGCAGCCAAGATAACACAGCACTTGATACGCAGTATTTT. Protein product: CASSQDNTALDTQYF.

This clonotype was seen many times. This chain uses TRBV7-9 with TRBJ2-1; D is perhaps TRBD1 or TRBD2 (6 bases each). V shed 4 bases and J shed 10 bases, with 14 bases lying between them. CDR1 SEHNR and CDR2 FQNEAQ come from the germline V gene (reference sequence). This CDR3 contains 13 residues. The CDR3 DNA sequence: TGTGCCAGCAGCTCCTTGGGGGGCTCCGAGCAGTTCTTC. It specifies CASSSLGGSEQFF.

This clonotype came up many times. V is TRBV7-2 and J is TRBJ2-1; TRBD2 might be the D (6 bases). Germline V gene lookup returns CDR1 SGHTA and CDR2 FQGNSA. Trimming took 5 bases from V and 10 from J, leaving 15 bases between them. The CDR3 is 13 residues long. The CDR3 spells CASSTRLVDEQFF. The CDR3, as DNA: TGTGCCAGCAGCACTCGACTAGTAGACGAGCAGTTCTTC.

The chain is built from TRBV5-1 and TRBJ1-2; D gene uncertain. The CDR3 has 14 amino acids. V dropped 3 bases and J dropped 3 bases, with 12 bases sitting between them. Germline CDR1 reads SGHRS; CDR2 reads YFSETQ. The CDR3 region has the DNA TGCGCCAGCAGCTGGAGCCTACTGGACTATGGCTACACCTTC. Translation gives CASSWSLLDYGYTF.

This clonotype was seen ten or more times. The chain has TRBV4-1 and TRBJ2-3; the match to TRBD2 covers 10 bases. There are 16 residues in the CDR3. Germline V gene sequence: CDR1 MGHRA, CDR2 YSYEKL. With V trimmed by 5 bases and J by 4 bases, 9 bases remained unmatched. The CDR3 coding sequence is TGCGCCAGCAGCGACCTACTAGCGGGGTACGCAGATACGCAGTATTTT. Protein product: CASSDLLAGYADTQYF.

This clonotype was observed at least ten times. V and J are TRBV5-1 and TRBJ2-5; D not certain. The germline V gene has CDR1 SGHRS and CDR2 YFSETQ. V shed 4 bases and J shed 4 bases, with 11 bases lying between them. This CDR3 has 13 amino acids. CDR3: CASSLGPSETQYF. Written as DNA, the CDR3 is TGCGCCAGCAGCCTCGGACCATCAGAGACCCAGTACTTC.

This clonotype was found many times. The chain has TRBV29-1 and TRBJ1-1, with 7 positions matching TRBD1. The CDR3 is 12 residues long. After removal of 4 bases from V and 3 bases from J, the junction contained 2 bases not matched to a gene. Germline CDR1 SQVTM, CDR2 ANQGSEA. Here the CDR3 DNA reads TGCAGCGTTGTAGACAGGGACACTGAAGCTTTCTTT. Amino acid sequence: CSVVDRDTEAFF.

In its sample, this clonotype is medium-sized. The V gene is TRBV5-1, the J gene TRBJ2-5; 7 nucleotides align to TRBD2. Trimming cost V 1 base and J 4 bases; bases outside gene matches: 4. The V gene's germline CDR1 is SGHRS and CDR2 YFSETQ. This CDR3 has 14 residues. In nucleotides, the CDR3 is TGCGCCAGCAGCTTGTTCGGGGGGACAGAGACCCAGTACTTC. Amino acid sequence: CASSLFGGTETQYF.

At least ten counts were recorded for this clonotype. The chain has TRBV5-8 and TRBJ2-2, with D maybe TRBD1 (6 bases). CDR3 length equals 17 residues. Trimming stripped 4 bases from V and 2 bases from J, with 18 bases between. CDR1 SGHTS and CDR2 YDEGEE come from the germline V gene. CDR3 nucleotide sequence: TGTGCCAGCAGCAAAGACAGGACTGGGGTTAACACCGGGGAGCTGTTTTTT. Encoded protein: CASSKDRTGVNTGELFF.

The genes are TRBV18 and TRBJ1-3; 8 positions match TRBD1. The V gene end was trimmed by 2 bases and the J gene end by 0 bases; junction bases not matched to a gene: 9. Germline CDR1 and CDR2: KGHSH and LQKENI. This CDR3 comprises 18 residues. The CDR3 DNA is TGTGCCAGCTCACCAAACCCCCAGGGGGCGATCTCTGGAAACACCATATATTTT. Encoded protein: CASSPNPQGAISGNTIYF.

In this sample, this clonotype turned up many times. The genes are TRBV7-2 and TRBJ2-1; 12 nucleotides agree with TRBD2. Germline V gene sequence: CDR1 SGHTA, CDR2 FQGNSA. J was trimmed by 7 bases and V by 3 bases; bases with no gene match: 1. The CDR3 is made up of 14 amino acids. The CDR3 sequence: CASSFTSGGNEQFF. DNA of the CDR3: TGTGCCAGCAGCTTTACTAGCGGGGGGAATGAGCAGTTCTTC.